The 4 T cell receptor beta chains given below trace back to one sample, sequenced in a study of T cells in Graves' hyperthyroidism and ophthalmopathy. Amplification of TCR beta CDR3 regions was performed using RNA transcripts as template. An initial round of RT-PCR targeting the TCR CDR3 relied on the HTBI primer set. TCRdb independently ran MiXCR on the multiplex PCR reads; one entry per CDR3 protein. The data hold around 250,000 distinct CDR3 sequences, with more than 14% observed a single time. Sequencing was done on a sample of blood. The receptors shown here come from a woman aged 40 to 50 with Graves' hyperthyroidism that later progressed to Graves' ophthalmopathy.

This clonotype was detected a few times. This sequence joins TRBV7-9 and TRBJ2-5; 7 positions match TRBD1. The J call is in doubt because the DNA end fits TRBJ2-1 better. Germline loops: CDR1 SEHNR, CDR2 FQNEAQ (reference sequence). The CDR3 length is 13 residues. CDR3 coding DNA: TGTGCCAGCAGTCCGGACAGGTCCCAAGTCCAGTTCTTC. Encoded protein: CASSPDRSQVQFF.

This clonotype has more than one count but fewer than ten. V and J are TRBV4-1 and TRBJ2-4, with 16 bases identical to TRBD2. V gave up 4 bases and J gave up 5 bases; unmatched junction bases: 8. Germline CDR1 reads MGHRA; CDR2 reads YSYEKL. CDR3 length equals 18 residues. CDR3 sequence reads: CASSPGLAGGPRENIQYF. CDR3 in DNA: TGCGCCAGCAGCCCGGGACTAGCGGGAGGGCCTAGGGAAAACATTCAGTACTTC.

V gene TRBV27 combines with J gene TRBJ2-1, with 15 nucleotides matching TRBD2. V lost 7 bases to trimming and J lost 0 bases; unmatched junction nucleotides: 10. Germline assignment: CDR1 MNHEY and CDR2 SMNVEV (reference sequence). The CDR3 contains 19 residues. The CDR3 here is CASKASGTSGRSSYNEQFF. For the CDR3, the DNA is TGTGCCAGCAAAGCATCCGGGACTAGCGGGAGGAGCTCCTACAATGAGCAGTTCTTC.

This clonotype occurred many times. The CDR3 DNA sequence: TGTGCCAGCAGCTTTTTAGGGAGAAAGGAGACCCAGTACTTC. It yields the protein CASSFLGRKETQYF. The rearrangement links TRBV7-9 to TRBJ2-5; the D gene is possibly TRBD2 (5 bases). This CDR3 comprises 14 residues. With 3 bases removed from V and 5 bases from J, the gap between germline ends came to 13 bases. Germline V gene lookup returns CDR1 SEHNR and CDR2 FQNEAQ (reference sequence).